The rows below give T cell receptor beta chains drawn from one sample of a study of shared clonotypes between healthy human individuals. Profiling relied on immunoSEQ multiplex PCR, and the TCRdb table lists in-frame clones only, not all of them. The table records around 1.4 million clones, around 98.5% of them present only once. The specimen was naive CD4+ T cells sorted from blood. These TCRs come from a man aged 25-45 years in good health. Each CDR3 is given with its conserved first and last residue. The order of the fields is CDR3 DNA, CDR3 protein, D gene, clone size, CDR3 length, V gene, J gene. The D gene is left open where the match is weak. The listing skips clone size in some rows; elsewhere it reads once, few, many or a size class.

CDR3nt: TGTGCCAGCTCACCACAGTTCGGCACTGAAGCTTTCTTT; CDR3aa: CASSPQFGTEAFF; d_gene: .; abundance: .; len: 13; v_gene: TRBV18; j_gene: TRBJ1-1
CDR3nt: TGTGCCAGCAGCTTAAAAGGGCAGGGTAGTAACACCGGGGAGCTGTTTTTT; CDR3aa: CASSLKGQGSNTGELFF; d_gene: .; abundance: .; len: 17; v_gene: TRBV7-3; j_gene: TRBJ2-2
CDR3nt: TGCGCCAGCAGTGAGCGGCAGACCAATCAGCCCCAGCATTTT; CDR3aa: CASSERQTNQPQHF; d_gene: .; abundance: .; len: 14; v_gene: TRBV10-2; j_gene: TRBJ1-5
CDR3nt: TGCGCCAGCAGCTTGGCGGATAGCTCCTACGAGCAGTACTTC; CDR3aa: CASSLADSSYEQYF; d_gene: .; abundance: .; len: 14; v_gene: TRBV5-1; j_gene: TRBJ2-7
CDR3nt: TGTGCCAGCAGCCAAGACGGGCAGACTAACTATGGCTACACCTTC; CDR3aa: CASSQDGQTNYGYTF; d_gene: .; abundance: .; len: 15; v_gene: TRBV4-2; j_gene: TRBJ1-2
CDR3nt: TGCAGCGTCAACAGCCTCTCCTACGAGCAGTACTTC; CDR3aa: CSVNSLSYEQYF; d_gene: .; abundance: .; len: 12; v_gene: TRBV29-1; j_gene: TRBJ2-7
CDR3nt: TGCGCCAGCAGCTTGGGGCCCGGGACTCTCGCCTACGAGCAGTACTTC; CDR3aa: CASSLGPGTLAYEQYF; d_gene: .; abundance: .; len: 16; v_gene: TRBV5-1; j_gene: TRBJ2-7
CDR3nt: TGCAGCTCGGCTGGACAGGAGGGAGGCTATTTT; CDR3aa: CSSAGQEGGYF; d_gene: .; abundance: .; len: 11; v_gene: TRBV29-1; j_gene: TRBJ2-3
CDR3nt: TGCGCCAGCAGCTTTGGGGGGGACAATCAGCCCCAGCATTTT; CDR3aa: CASSFGGDNQPQHF; d_gene: .; abundance: once; len: 14; v_gene: TRBV5-1; j_gene: TRBJ1-5
CDR3nt: TGCAGCGGAGACAGGGGAACTTACAATGAGCAGTTCTTC; CDR3aa: CSGDRGTYNEQFF; d_gene: TRBD1; abundance: .; len: 13; v_gene: TRBV29-1; j_gene: TRBJ2-1
CDR3nt: TGCGCCAGCAGCCAAGAAGCGACAGGGGATGAAAAACTGTTTTTT; CDR3aa: CASSQEATGDEKLFF; d_gene: TRBD1; abundance: .; len: 15; v_gene: TRBV4-1; j_gene: TRBJ1-4
CDR3nt: TGTGCCAGCAGCTTAGCCTATGGAGGGATGAACACTGAAGCTTTCTTT; CDR3aa: CASSLAYGGMNTEAFF; d_gene: .; abundance: .; len: 16; v_gene: TRBV11-3; j_gene: TRBJ1-1
CDR3nt: TGCGCCAGCAGCTTGGGGGCAGCAGGGGCCAACGTCCTGACTTTC; CDR3aa: CASSLGAAGANVLTF; d_gene: .; abundance: .; len: 15; v_gene: TRBV5-1; j_gene: TRBJ2-6
CDR3nt: TGTGCCAGCAGTCAGTCCAACAGGGTTAAGGGCTACACCTTC; CDR3aa: CASSQSNRVKGYTF; d_gene: .; abundance: .; len: 14; v_gene: TRBV27; j_gene: TRBJ1-2
CDR3nt: TGTGCCAGCTCCCTTGACTGGACAGGGACCCAAGAGACCCAGTACTTC; CDR3aa: CASSLDWTGTQETQYF; d_gene: TRBD1; abundance: .; len: 16; v_gene: TRBV18; j_gene: TRBJ2-5
CDR3nt: TGTGCCAGCTCAGAGGGGGGACTGAACACTGAAGCTTTCTTT; CDR3aa: CASSEGGLNTEAFF; d_gene: .; abundance: .; len: 14; v_gene: TRBV18; j_gene: TRBJ1-1
CDR3nt: TGTGCCATCAGTGTTAAGGACAGGGTGAACGAGCAGTACTTC; CDR3aa: CAISVKDRVNEQYF; d_gene: TRBD1; abundance: .; len: 14; v_gene: TRBV10-3; j_gene: TRBJ2-7
CDR3nt: TGCGCCAGCAGCTTGGGGCGGGAGCAGTACTTC; CDR3aa: CASSLGREQYF; d_gene: .; abundance: .; len: 11; v_gene: TRBV5-1; j_gene: TRBJ2-7
CDR3nt: TGTGCCAGCAGTACTCCGGGACCCTTCTACAATGAGCAGTTCTTC; CDR3aa: CASSTPGPFYNEQFF; d_gene: .; abundance: .; len: 15; v_gene: TRBV28; j_gene: TRBJ2-1
CDR3nt: TGTGCCAGCAGCTTAAATCAGGGAGAAGACGAGCAGTACTTC; CDR3aa: CASSLNQGEDEQYF; d_gene: .; abundance: .; len: 14; v_gene: TRBV7-9; j_gene: TRBJ2-7
CDR3nt: TGTGCCAGCAGCTTTGTAGGCTTCTATGGCTACACCTTC; CDR3aa: CASSFVGFYGYTF; d_gene: .; abundance: .; len: 13; v_gene: TRBV5-5; j_gene: TRBJ1-2
CDR3nt: TGTGCCAGCACGAAGAGCGTTGAGCAGTTCTTC; CDR3aa: CASTKSVEQFF; d_gene: .; abundance: .; len: 11; v_gene: TRBV7-9; j_gene: TRBJ2-1
CDR3nt: TGTGCCAGCAGTCCCCGGGAAGGCGTACGGGGCTACACCTTC; CDR3aa: CASSPREGVRGYTF; d_gene: .; abundance: .; len: 14; v_gene: TRBV6-5; j_gene: TRBJ1-2
CDR3nt: TGTGCCAGCAGCCAGGACAGGGCTTCCTACGAGCAGTACTTC; CDR3aa: CASSQDRASYEQYF; d_gene: TRBD1; abundance: .; len: 14; v_gene: TRBV5-4; j_gene: TRBJ2-7
CDR3nt: TGTGCCAGTAGTATCGGGACAGGGATAAGCAATCAGCCCCAGCATTTT; CDR3aa: CASSIGTGISNQPQHF; d_gene: TRBD1; abundance: once; len: 16; v_gene: TRBV19; j_gene: TRBJ1-5